The present T cell receptor beta chain was sequenced within a study of blood T cell repertoires in COVID-19. Using immunoSEQ multiplex PCR, the repertoire was profiled, and TCRdb retains in-frame clones only, with some absent. The table records hundreds of thousands of clones, approximately 83% of them present only once. The CDR3 extends over 16 amino acids. With V trimmed by 4 bases and J by 2 bases, 11 bases remained unmatched. CDR1 is MGHRA, CDR2 YSYEKL, per germline. The specimen was peripheral blood. This TCR derives from a young woman with COVID-19, enrolled during active disease. V usage is TRBV4-1 and J usage is TRBJ2-7, with 7 bases identical to TRBD2. In nucleotides, the CDR3 is TGCGCCAGCAGCCGGCGATCCAAACGGGGGGCCTACGAGCAGTACTTC. Its translation: CASSRRSKRGAYEQYF.